This TCR beta chain derives from a study of T cells in localized non-small cell lung cancer (dated by TCRdb to about 2020). General notes on the study: Comparing tumors with uninvolved tumor-adjacent lungs, the study looked at the T cell repertoires of about 240 patients with early-stage NSCLC. All 240 or so NSCLC patients in the cohort were treatment-naive and had localized lung tumors that were resected. A mean age of roughly 66 years was recorded for the NSCLC patients, of whom some 130 were male and more than 95 were female. What the study reported, not specific to this receptor: Longer overall survival was associated with higher blood T cell density, whereas shorter survival was associated with higher adjacent-lung clonality. A median of about 61 of the top 100 tumor clones turned up in the paired uninvolved adjacent lung, and 28 of those clones also ranked among the top 100 of that same adjacent lung. Because of the exploratory design, TCR variables were selected using unadjusted p-values without false-discovery rate correction. Uninvolved tumor-adjacent lung showed the highest T cell clonality, higher than tumor, which suggests more focused antigenic responses in the uninvolved tumor-adjacent lung. Multi-region tumor sequencing was not performed, so intratumor heterogeneity could not be excluded.

CDR1 and CDR2, looked up from the germline V gene, are MDHEN and SYDVKM. The CDR3 has 12 amino acids, counting the end cysteine and phenylalanine. Only the CDR3 part of the read is kept: 36 bases, read in frame from the first base. V and J are truncated by 3 bases and 5 bases respectively, leaving an intervening sequence of 6 bases. A note on this clone: This clone's antigen is unknown. Per-base qualities were not stored, and no clone one base away is much larger.

At diagnosis, tumor, uninvolved tumor-adjacent lung and peripheral blood were collected and then preserved as a mix of FFPE and fresh-frozen material. For TCR repertoire profiling, blood samples were analyzed as peripheral blood mononuclear cells. The immunoSEQ Assay was used to sequence TCR beta CDR3 regions from DNA. Processing in the source paper ran as follows. T cell density was computed as TCR beta template counts normalized to usable DNA estimated by amplifying housekeeping genes. The preseqR package was used to estimate richness by extrapolating to 400,000 templates for PBMC samples and to 120,000 templates for tissue samples. Clonality was calculated as one minus Pielou's evenness. Tissue-enriched TCRs were identified through differential abundance testing performed on productive amino-acid clonotypes, with a minimum total count of 5 and an alpha of 0.1. Repertoire overlap between compartments was quantified with the Jaccard Index and Morisita Overlap Index. TCR beta CDR3s were clustered by GLIPH together with public tetramer-defined viral CDR3s, and at least three viral sequences plus V-gene enrichment were required for viral motifs. TCRdb took this table from immuneACCESS and kept in-frame rearrangements with V and J called. Such tables lack part of the clones; where checked against another copy, unresolved V genes explain under half of the gap, and the rest is unexplained. The V and J calls and clone size come from that table; D and trimming were worked out from the DNA. The table for this sample lists 25,000 to 35,000 clones; roughly 91% of them were counted only once. The top ten clonotypes cover about an eighth of the sample.

This specimen was peripheral blood, taken before any cancer treatment. This TCR was recovered from a female donor at least 60 years old with stage III squamous cell lung carcinoma. This chain is built from TRBV28 and TRBJ2-3, with the D gene too uncertain to name. The nucleotides read TGTGCCAGCAGTTTCCTGGGAGATACGCAGTATTTT. It translates as CASSFLGDTQYF.